The 16 T cell receptor beta chains below were found in one sample sequenced in a study of T cells after yellow fever vaccination. TCRdb reprocessed the 5' RACE reads with MiXCR, giving one entry per CDR3 protein. The profile shows 250,000 to 400,000 distinct CDR3 sequences, about 4% of them singletons. This specimen was PBMCs, taken 5 days after the yellow fever booster vaccination. The receptors were sampled from a man aged 18 to 29 who received the YFV17D yellow fever vaccine.

The rearrangement joins TRBV4-1 to TRBJ2-7; D is possibly TRBD1 (6 bases). The length of the CDR3 is 18 residues. Trimming pared 1 base from V and 0 bases from J, leaving 19 bases between. Germline V lookup: CDR1 MGHRA, CDR2 YSYEKL. The CDR3 spells CASSQGPPPDRISYEQYF. The CDR3 DNA sequence: TGCGCCAGCAGCCAAGGACCGCCACCGGACAGAATCTCCTACGAGCAGTACTTC.

The table lists this clonotype with a few counts. This sequence joins TRBV6-2 or TRBV6-3 and TRBJ1-2; D ambiguous. V was cut by 2 bases and J by 4 bases, with 8 bases left in between. The CDR3 has 13 residues. The germline V gene encodes CDR1 MNHEY and CDR2 SVGEGT. The CDR3 DNA is TGTGCCAGCAGTTACGAAGCTCGCTATGGCTACACCTTC. Protein sequence: CASSYEARYGYTF.

The rearrangement links TRBV28 to TRBJ1-4; 8 bases fit TRBD1. V lost 2 bases to trimming and J lost 7 bases; unmatched junction nucleotides: 3. CDR3 length: 14 amino acids. Germline V gene lookup returns CDR1 MDHEN and CDR2 SYDVKM. The DNA for the CDR3 is TGTGCCAGCAGTTTACCAGGGGGCGGTGAAAAACTGTTTTTT. It specifies CASSLPGGGEKLFF.

This clonotype has ten or more counts. The chain employs TRBV5-1 and TRBJ1-2, with D tentatively TRBD1 (5 bases). The CDR3 spans 13 residues. Trimming took 1 base from V and 4 from J, leaving 8 bases between them. Germline V gives CDR1 SGHRS, CDR2 YFSETQ. The CDR3 spells CASSLSGPYGYTF. CDR3 sequence (DNA): TGCGCCAGCAGCTTGTCGGGGCCCTATGGCTACACCTTC.

The sample holds many counts of this clonotype. V and J are TRBV12-3 or TRBV12-4 and TRBJ1-6; D is ambiguous. The CDR3 length is 13 residues. The V end was cut by 7 bases, the J end by 8 bases, with 12 bases between. CDR3 sequence: CASTLTYDSPLHF. DNA for the CDR3: TGTGCCAGCACCCTAACGTATGATTCACCCCTCCACTTT.

This clonotype was found a few times. V and J are TRBV5-6 and TRBJ2-5, with D tentatively TRBD1 (7 bases). Between the trimmed V and J ends, which lost 0 bases and 9 bases, there was a span of 15 bases. Germline V gene lookup returns CDR1 SGHDT and CDR2 YYEEEE. The CDR3 is made up of 14 amino acids. The CDR3 bases are TGTGCCAGCAGCTTGGGGGGCCAGGGGGAGGCCCAGTACTTC. It encodes CASSLGGQGEAQYF.

This rearrangement joins TRBV5-1 to TRBJ1-2; 9 bases fit TRBD1. Germline V gene data show CDR1 as SGHRS and CDR2 as YFSETQ. Trimming cost V 4 bases and J 7 bases; bases outside gene matches: 5. This CDR3 has 13 amino acids. CDR3 sequence (DNA): TGCGCCAGCAGCGGGGACAGGGTGGGTGGCTACACCTTC. It is translated as CASSGDRVGGYTF.

This clonotype was counted between two and nine times. The chain carries TRBV15 and TRBJ2-7; TRBD1 matches 9 bases. CDR1 and CDR2 (germline): LNHNV, YYDKDF (reference sequence). J gave up 3 bases and V 0 bases, and 0 bases lay outside the gene matches. There are 14 residues in the CDR3. Here the CDR3 DNA reads TGTGCCACCAGCAGAGAGGGACAGGGCTACGAGCAGTACTTC. It encodes CATSREGQGYEQYF.

This clonotype came up a few times. The chain couples TRBV4-3 to TRBJ1-3, with D possibly TRBD1 on 5 matching bases. Trimming left V 1 base short and J 0 bases short, with 10 bases between. The CDR3 is 16 residues long. Germline CDR1 is LGHNA and CDR2 is YSLEER. In nucleotides, the CDR3 is TGCGCCAGCAGCCAAGCGGGACGTATCTCTGGAAACACCATATATTTT. Translated: CASSQAGRISGNTIYF.

This clonotype appeared a few times. The genes are TRBV30 and TRBJ1-1; D is possibly TRBD1 (6 bases). There are 12 residues in the CDR3. From germline, CDR1 is GTSNPN and CDR2 SVGIG (reference sequence). V was cut by 2 bases and J by 4 bases, with 8 bases left in between. The CDR3: CAWSRGGTEAFF. As DNA, the CDR3 is TGTGCCTGGAGTCGAGGGGGCACTGAAGCTTTCTTT.

This clonotype was detected only a few times. The J gene is TRBJ2-3, the V gene TRBV29-1; TRBD2 aligns across 13 bases. The CDR3 covers 15 residues. Germline V gives CDR1 SQVTM, CDR2 ANQGSEA. V lost 7 bases and J lost 5; bases outside the gene matches: 9. The CDR3 DNA reads as TGCAGCGGAGGACTAGCGGGGGTTGTTGGAGATACGCAGTATTTT. This encodes CSGGLAGVVGDTQYF.

This clonotype appeared a few times. V usage is TRBV5-5 and J usage is TRBJ1-2; D might be TRBD1 (5 bases). Germline V gene lookup returns CDR1 SGHKS and CDR2 YYEKEE (reference sequence). The CDR3 is 16 amino acids. Trimming took off 1 base at V and 3 bases at J, with 16 bases between the two ends. The CDR3 DNA is TGTGCCAGCAGCTTGAATTCCCTCCGGGGGTACTATGGCTACACCTTC. This translates into CASSLNSLRGYYGYTF.

The J gene is TRBJ2-2, the V gene TRBV6-2 or TRBV6-3; 9 bases match TRBD2. The V segment lost 5 bases and the J segment 6 bases; nucleotides outside the gene matches: 4. Germline loops: CDR1 MNHEY, CDR2 SVGEGT. The CDR3 spans 14 residues. The CDR3 region is CASSRGGAPGELFF. Here the CDR3 DNA reads TGTGCCAGCAGTCGCGGGGGGGCCCCCGGGGAGCTGTTTTTT.

This rearrangement joins TRBV7-3 to TRBJ2-6; maybe TRBD2 (5 bases). Germline V gene data show CDR1 as SGHTA and CDR2 as FQGTGA. The CDR3 is 18 amino acids. V lost 2 bases and J 0 bases, leaving 14 bases between the germline ends. The CDR3 DNA reads as TGTGCCAGCAGCTTATTCCAGGAGGACCCCTCTGGGGCCAACGTCCTGACTTTC. Its protein is CASSLFQEDPSGANVLTF.

Only a few counts were recorded for this clonotype. The rearrangement links TRBV20-1 to TRBJ2-5, with D perhaps matching TRBD2 (5 bases). Germline V lookup: CDR1 DFQATT, CDR2 SNEGSKA (reference sequence). This CDR3 has 12 amino acids. V lost 5 bases, J lost 7 bases, and 14 bases lay in between. CDR3 sequence: CSAGTEAGTQYF. CDR3 sequence (DNA): TGCAGTGCTGGTACAGAGGCGGGGACCCAGTACTTC.

This clonotype was counted a few times. This chain joins TRBV4-3 and TRBJ1-3; D is possibly TRBD1 (5 bases). CDR1 LGHNA and CDR2 YSLEER come from the germline V gene. This CDR3 comprises 16 residues. Trimming took off 4 bases at V and 2 bases at J, with 15 bases between the two ends. DNA of the CDR3: TGCGCCAGCAGCCCTTCTCGGGGGTCCCCTGGAAACACCATATATTTT. Protein: CASSPSRGSPGNTIYF.